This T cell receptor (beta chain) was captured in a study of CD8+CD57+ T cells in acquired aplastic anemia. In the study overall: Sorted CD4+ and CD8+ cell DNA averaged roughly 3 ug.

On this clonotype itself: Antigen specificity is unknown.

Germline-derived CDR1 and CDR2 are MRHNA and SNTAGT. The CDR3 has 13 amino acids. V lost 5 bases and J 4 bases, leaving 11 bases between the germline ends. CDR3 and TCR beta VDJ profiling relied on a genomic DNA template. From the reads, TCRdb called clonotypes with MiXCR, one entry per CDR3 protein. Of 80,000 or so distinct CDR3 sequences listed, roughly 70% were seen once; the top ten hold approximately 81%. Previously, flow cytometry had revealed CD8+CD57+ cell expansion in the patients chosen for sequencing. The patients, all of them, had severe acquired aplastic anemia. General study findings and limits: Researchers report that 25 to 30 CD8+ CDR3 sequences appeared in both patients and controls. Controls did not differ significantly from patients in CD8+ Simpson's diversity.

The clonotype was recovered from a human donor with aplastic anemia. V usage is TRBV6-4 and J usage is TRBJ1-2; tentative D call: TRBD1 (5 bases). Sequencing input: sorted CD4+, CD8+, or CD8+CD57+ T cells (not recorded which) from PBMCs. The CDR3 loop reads CASSPGLSYGYTF. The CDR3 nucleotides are TGTGCCAGCAGTCCGGGACTCAGCTATGGCTACACCTTC.